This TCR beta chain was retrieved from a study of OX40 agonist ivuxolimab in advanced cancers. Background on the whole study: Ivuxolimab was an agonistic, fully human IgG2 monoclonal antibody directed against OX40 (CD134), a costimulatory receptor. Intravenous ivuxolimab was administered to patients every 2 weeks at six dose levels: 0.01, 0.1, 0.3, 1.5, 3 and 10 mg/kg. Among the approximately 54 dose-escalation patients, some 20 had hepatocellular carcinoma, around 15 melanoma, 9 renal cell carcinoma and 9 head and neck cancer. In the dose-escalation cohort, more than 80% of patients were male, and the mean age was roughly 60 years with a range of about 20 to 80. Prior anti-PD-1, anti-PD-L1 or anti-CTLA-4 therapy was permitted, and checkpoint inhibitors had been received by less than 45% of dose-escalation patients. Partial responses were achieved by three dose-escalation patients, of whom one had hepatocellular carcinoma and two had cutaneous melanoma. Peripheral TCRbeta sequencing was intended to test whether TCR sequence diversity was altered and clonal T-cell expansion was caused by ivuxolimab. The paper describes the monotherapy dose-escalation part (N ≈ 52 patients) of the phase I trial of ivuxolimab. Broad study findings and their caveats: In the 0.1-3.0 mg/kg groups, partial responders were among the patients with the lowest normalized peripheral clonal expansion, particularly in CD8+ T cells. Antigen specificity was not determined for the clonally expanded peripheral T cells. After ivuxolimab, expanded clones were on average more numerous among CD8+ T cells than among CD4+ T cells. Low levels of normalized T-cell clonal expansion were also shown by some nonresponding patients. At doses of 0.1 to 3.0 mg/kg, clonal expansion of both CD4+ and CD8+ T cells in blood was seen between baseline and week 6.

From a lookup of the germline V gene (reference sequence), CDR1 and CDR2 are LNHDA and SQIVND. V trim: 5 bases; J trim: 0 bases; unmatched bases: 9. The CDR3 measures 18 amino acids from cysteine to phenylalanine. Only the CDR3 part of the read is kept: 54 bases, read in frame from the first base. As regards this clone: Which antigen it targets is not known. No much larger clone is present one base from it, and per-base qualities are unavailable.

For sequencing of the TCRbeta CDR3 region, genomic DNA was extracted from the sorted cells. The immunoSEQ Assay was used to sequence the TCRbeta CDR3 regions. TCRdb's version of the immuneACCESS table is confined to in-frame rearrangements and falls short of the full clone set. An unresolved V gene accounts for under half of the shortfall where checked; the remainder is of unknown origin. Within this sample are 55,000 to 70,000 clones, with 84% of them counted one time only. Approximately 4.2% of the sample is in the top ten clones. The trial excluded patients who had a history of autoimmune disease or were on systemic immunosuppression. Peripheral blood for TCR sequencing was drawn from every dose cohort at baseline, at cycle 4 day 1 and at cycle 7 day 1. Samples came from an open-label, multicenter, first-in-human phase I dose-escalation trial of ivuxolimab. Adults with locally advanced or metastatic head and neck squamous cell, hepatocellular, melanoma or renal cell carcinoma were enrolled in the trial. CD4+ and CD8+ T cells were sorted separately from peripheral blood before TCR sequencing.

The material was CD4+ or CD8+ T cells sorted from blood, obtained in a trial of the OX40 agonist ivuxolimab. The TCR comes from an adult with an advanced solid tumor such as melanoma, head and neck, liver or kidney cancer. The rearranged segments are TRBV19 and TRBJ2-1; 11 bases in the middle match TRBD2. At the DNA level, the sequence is TGTGCCAGTAGTGCTCGGACTAGCGGGCCGAGCTCCTACAATGAGCAGTTCTTC. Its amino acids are CASSARTSGPSSYNEQFF.